The clone carrying this T cell receptor beta chain was observed a handful of times. Its specificity is unknown. TCRdb reprocessed the reads with MiXCR, giving one entry per CDR3 protein. This table holds hundreds of thousands of distinct CDR3 sequences, about 42% found once. V dropped 7 bases and J dropped 6 bases, with 16 bases sitting between them. The CDR3 sequence is 14 residues long. These data are taken from a study of T cell repertoires in cytomegalovirus infection. Overall study: Public TCR beta signature analysis indicated the presence of both CMV infection and matching HLA type.

Study-level findings and limits: HLA-C-restricted CMV clonotypes gave the most frequent clonotype in two of eight donors. CMV carriers with the relevant HLA were identified by cumulative public TCR beta family frequency.

The clonotype comes from a human donor in good health (CMV status not recorded). Some clones in this sample may be carry-over from other donors' samples. The chain has TRBV12-3 or TRBV12-4 and TRBJ1-5, with D tentatively TRBD1 (6 bases). The sample in question was cultured PBMCs, obtained from culture after CMV antigen stimulation. CDR3 loop: CASTKGGVGQPQHF. In DNA form, the CDR3 reads TGTGCCAGCACCAAAGGGGGGGTCGGTCAGCCCCAGCATTTT.